This TCR beta chain was recorded in a study of T-cell reconstitution after alpha-beta-depleted transplantation in children. This clonotype was counted a few times. No antigen is known for it. Study-level results: Surviving recipient T cells and intrathymic progenitors accounted for some patients' high TCRbeta diversity at day 60. Diversity and T-cell counts at one year after transplant derived mostly from new T cells. Several hundred expanded graft clones reportedly gave rise to the alpha-beta T cells present about two months after transplant.

The CDR3 sequence is 14 residues long. V dropped 1 base and J dropped 7 bases, with 13 bases sitting between them. Germline V gene lookup returns CDR1 SNHLY and CDR2 FYNNEI. Unique molecular identifiers were incorporated during preparation of the TCRbeta library. From the PCR reads, TCRdb called clonotypes with MiXCR, one entry per CDR3 protein. The sample lists 550,000 to 800,000 distinct CDR3 sequences, approximately 14% occurring once. This specimen was PBMCs, taken before TCRalphabeta/CD19-depleted stem cell transplant. The receptor was derived from a girl aged 2-10 years with congenital amegakaryocytic thrombocytopenia, due to receive a stem cell transplant. This sequence joins TRBV2 and TRBJ1-2; tentatively, D is TRBD1 (6 bases). The CDR3 spells CASSEGPGTFGYTF. The CDR3 bases are TGTGCCAGCAGTGAAGGACCCGGGACATTTGGCTACACCTTC.